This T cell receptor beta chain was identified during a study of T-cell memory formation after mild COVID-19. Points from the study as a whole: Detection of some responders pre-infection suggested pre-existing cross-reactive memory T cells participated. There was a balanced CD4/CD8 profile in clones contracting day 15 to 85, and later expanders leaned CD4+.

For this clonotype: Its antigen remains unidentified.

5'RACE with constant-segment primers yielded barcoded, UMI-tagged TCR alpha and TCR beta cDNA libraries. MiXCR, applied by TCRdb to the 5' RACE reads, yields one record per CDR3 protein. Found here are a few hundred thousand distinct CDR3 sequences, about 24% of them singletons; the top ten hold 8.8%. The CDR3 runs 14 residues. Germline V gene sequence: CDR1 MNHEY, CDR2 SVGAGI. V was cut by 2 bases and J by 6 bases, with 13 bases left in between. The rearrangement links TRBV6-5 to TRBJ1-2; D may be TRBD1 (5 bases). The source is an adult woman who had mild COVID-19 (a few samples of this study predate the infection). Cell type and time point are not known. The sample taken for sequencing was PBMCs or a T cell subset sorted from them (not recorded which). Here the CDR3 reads CASSYGGREDGYTF. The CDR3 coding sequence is TGTGCCAGCAGTTACGGCGGCAGGGAAGATGGCTACACCTTC.